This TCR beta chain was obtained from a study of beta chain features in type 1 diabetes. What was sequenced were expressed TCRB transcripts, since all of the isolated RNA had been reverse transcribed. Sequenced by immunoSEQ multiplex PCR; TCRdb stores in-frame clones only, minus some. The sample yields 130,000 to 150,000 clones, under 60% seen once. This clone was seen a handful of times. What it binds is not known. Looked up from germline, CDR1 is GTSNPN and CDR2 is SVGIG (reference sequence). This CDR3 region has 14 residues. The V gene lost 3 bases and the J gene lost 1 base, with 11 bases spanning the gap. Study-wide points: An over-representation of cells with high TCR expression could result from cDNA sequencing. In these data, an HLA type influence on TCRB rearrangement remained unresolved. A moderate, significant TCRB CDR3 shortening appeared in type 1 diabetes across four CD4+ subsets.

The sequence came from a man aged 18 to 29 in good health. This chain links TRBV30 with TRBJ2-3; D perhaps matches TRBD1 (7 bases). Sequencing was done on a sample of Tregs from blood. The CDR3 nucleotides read TGTGCCTGGAGGCCCAGGGGGGGCACAGATACGCAGTATTTT. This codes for CAWRPRGGTDTQYF.